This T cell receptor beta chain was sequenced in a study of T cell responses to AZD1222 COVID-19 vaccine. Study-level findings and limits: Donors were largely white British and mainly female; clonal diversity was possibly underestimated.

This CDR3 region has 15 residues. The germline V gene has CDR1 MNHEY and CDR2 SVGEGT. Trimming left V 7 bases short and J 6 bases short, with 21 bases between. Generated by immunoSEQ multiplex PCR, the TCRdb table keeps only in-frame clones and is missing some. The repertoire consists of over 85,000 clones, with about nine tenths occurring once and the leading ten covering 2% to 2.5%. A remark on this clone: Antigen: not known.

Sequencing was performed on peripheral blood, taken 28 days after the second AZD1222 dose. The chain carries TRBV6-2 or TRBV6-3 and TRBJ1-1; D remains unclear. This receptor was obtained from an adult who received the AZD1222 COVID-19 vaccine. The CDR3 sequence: CASTPPRVHYAEAFF. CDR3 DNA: TGTGCCAGCACCCCCCCGAGGGTTCATTATGCTGAAGCTTTCTTT.